The rows below give T cell receptor beta chains drawn from one sample of a study of Graves' ophthalmopathy and Graves' hyperthyroidism. TCRdb re-derived calls from the multiplex PCR reads in MiXCR, one entry per CDR3 protein. The sample holds 620,000 or so distinct CDR3 sequences, approximately 21% seen once. Source material: peripheral blood. These receptors came from a woman in her late teens or twenties with stable Graves' hyperthyroidism. Some clones in this sample may be carry-over from other donors' samples. CDR3s include the opening cysteine and the closing phenylalanine or tryptophan. D genes are given only for firm matches. Clone size is stated in some rows and not others, as once, few, many or a class when expanded.

>many|TRBD2|TRBV20-1|TRBJ2-7
TGCAGTGCCAACCGGGTAGCGGGGGCTCTACCCTACGAGCAGTACTTC
CSANRVAGALPYEQYF
>few|NA|TRBV12-5|TRBJ2-5
TGTGCTAGTGGCCCCGCACCGGGGATTAAGGCAGAGACCCAGTACTTC
CASGPAPGIKAETQYF
>many|TRBD2|TRBV6-1|TRBJ2-7
TGTGCCAGCAGTCCCGAAGCGGGGCTCTCCGGCGAGCAGTACTTC
CASSPEAGLSGEQYF
>once|NA|TRBV12-3/TRBV12-4|TRBJ1-3
TGTGCCAGCAGCCGCTACTTAGGACCCTTCGGGAGAAACACCATATATTTT
CASSRYLGPFGRNTIYF
>few|NA|TRBV12-3/TRBV12-4|TRBJ1-3
TGTGCCAGCAGCCCGTACAGCAGCTCTGGAAACACCATATATTTT
CASSPYSSSGNTIYF
>NA|TRBD2|TRBV2|TRBJ2-5
TGTGCCAGCAGTGAAGTTAGCGGGGGGGCTGTTGAGACCCAGTACTTC
CASSEVSGGAVETQYF
>NA|NA|TRBV27|TRBJ1-3
TGTGCCAGCAGTTTAAAGTATACGGCCGAATCTGGAAACACCATATATTTT
CASSLKYTAESGNTIYF
>many|NA|TRBV12-3/TRBV12-4|TRBJ2-5
TGTGCCAGCAGTTTATATGTGGACCAAGAGACCCAGTACTTC
CASSLYVDQETQYF
>once|TRBD2|TRBV5-8|TRBJ2-5
TGTGCCAGCAGCCCCCCTAGCGGGACAATGGGCGAGACCCAGCACTTC
CASSPPSGTMGETQHF
>many|TRBD1|TRBV13|TRBJ1-6
TGTGCCAGCAGCTTCACAGGGGAGGATTCACCCCTCCACTTT
CASSFTGEDSPLHF
>many|NA|TRBV29-1|TRBJ2-5
TGCAGCGTTGACTCGTTACAAGAGACCCAGTACTTC
CSVDSLQETQYF
>many|TRBD1|TRBV11-2|TRBJ2-7
TGTGCCAGCGCTTCCCCCCCCCCGGGACAGCCCTCCTACGAGCAGTACTTC
CASASPPPGQPSYEQYF
>many|NA|TRBV30|TRBJ1-5
TGTGCCTGGAGTGTAGCGACAAAGTCCCAGCCCCAGCATTTT
CAWSVATKSQPQHF
>many|NA|TRBV6-1|TRBJ1-2
TGTGCCAGCAGTGAACAAGGGGATACGGGTGGCTACACCTTC
CASSEQGDTGGYTF
>many|NA|TRBV6-2/TRBV6-3|TRBJ1-5
TGTGCCAGCAGCCTGACAGGCTGGAATCAGCCCCAGCATTTT
CASSLTGWNQPQHF
>many|NA|TRBV20-1|TRBJ2-5
TGCAGTGCCGCTACAGGGCAGAGGACCCAGTACTTC
CSAATGQRTQYF
>many|NA|TRBV7-3|TRBJ1-1
TGTGCCAGCAGCTTAAGCGGACCGCCTGAAGCTTTCTTT
CASSLSGPPEAFF
>few|TRBD2|TRBV7-8|TRBJ2-5
TGTGCCAGCAGCCCACAGGGACTAGCGGCTTTACAAGAGACCCAGTACTTC
CASSPQGLAALQETQYF
>few|NA|TRBV11-2|TRBJ1-5
TGTGCCAGCAGCTTATCAACCCGAGGCAATCAGCCCCAGCATTTT
CASSLSTRGNQPQHF
>NA|NA|TRBV6-5|TRBJ1-5
TGTGCCAGCAGTTACGCCAGCCCCTTATATAGCAATCAGCCCCAGCATTTT
CASSYASPLYSNQPQHF
>many|TRBD1|TRBV10-3|TRBJ1-5
TGTGCCATCAGTACAGGGGATCAGCCCCAGCATTTT
CAISTGDQPQHF
>many|NA|TRBV12-3/TRBV12-4|TRBJ2-5
TGTGCCAGCACCCGGGACATGGAGACCCAGTACTTC
CASTRDMETQYF
>NA|TRBD1|TRBV4-1|TRBJ2-7
TGCGCCAGCAGCCAAGTGGGACAGGGCCCTTACGAGCAGTACTTC
CASSQVGQGPYEQYF
>few|NA|TRBV3-1|TRBJ2-7
TGTGCCAGCAGCCAAGCATTTGGTTGGTCCTACGAGCAGTACTTC
CASSQAFGWSYEQYF
>NA|NA|TRBV12-3/TRBV12-4|TRBJ2-7
TGTGCCAGCACCCATGTAGGGGGTCGGGACGAGCAGTACTTC
CASTHVGGRDEQYF
>NA|NA|TRBV6-1|TRBJ2-7
TGTGCCAGCTCCCCCGGGGTTCTCTCCTACGAGCAGTACTTC
CASSPGVLSYEQYF
>NA|NA|TRBV12-5|TRBJ2-4
TGTGCTAGTGGTTTTTTCCCGGGGTCTCTAGCCAAAAACATTCAGTACTTC
CASGFFPGSLAKNIQYF
>many|NA|TRBV20-1|TRBJ1-6
TGCAGTGCTAGAGAGCTGACAGATAATTCACCCCTCCACTTT
CSARELTDNSPLHF
>many|TRBD1|TRBV10-3|TRBJ2-5
TGTGCCATCAGTGAGGGACAGGGAAGCGAGACCCAGTACTTC
CAISEGQGSETQYF
>NA|TRBD1|TRBV7-8|TRBJ2-5
TGTGCCAGCAGCAATCACAGGGGTAGGGAGACCCAGTACTTC
CASSNHRGRETQYF
>many|NA|TRBV7-2|TRBJ1-5
TGTGCCAGCAGCTTAGCAGGACATCAGCCCCAGCATTTT
CASSLAGHQPQHF
>many|TRBD1|TRBV7-9|TRBJ1-2
TGTGCCAGCAGCTTAAGTGCAGGGGGTTCTGGCTACACCTTC
CASSLSAGGSGYTF
>few|NA|TRBV11-3|TRBJ1-3
TGTGCCAGCAGCTTATGGTCCAAAGTTACATCTGGAAACACCATATATTTT
CASSLWSKVTSGNTIYF
>NA|NA|TRBV10-3|TRBJ2-5
TGTGCCATCACCGGGGGACCCCAAGAGACCCAGTACTTC
CAITGGPQETQYF
>NA|TRBD1|TRBV19|TRBJ2-7
TGTGCCAGTAGTATCAACGCCCCCGGGACAGGTTTCTACGAGCAGTACTTC
CASSINAPGTGFYEQYF
>many|TRBD2|TRBV7-6|TRBJ2-7
TGTGCCAGCAGTGTTTCAGTAGCGGGGGGCTTGGGCGAGCAGTACTTC
CASSVSVAGGLGEQYF
>NA|TRBD1|TRBV6-2/TRBV6-3|TRBJ1-2
TGTGCCAGCAGTTACCTCCTGGACAGGGATGGCTACACCTTC
CASSYLLDRDGYTF
>many|TRBD1|TRBV2|TRBJ1-1
TGTGCCAGCAGTGATCCGACAGGGGTAGGCACTGAAGCTTTCTTT
CASSDPTGVGTEAFF
>NA|NA|TRBV19|TRBJ2-3
TGTGCCAGTATGGGTTGGGGGGGCAGCACAGATACGCAGTATTTT
CASMGWGGSTDTQYF
>many|TRBD2|TRBV7-2|TRBJ2-5
TGTGCCAGCACCACGCTCCGCGGGAGAGAGACCCAGTACTTC
CASTTLRGRETQYF
>many|NA|TRBV4-1|TRBJ2-7
TGCGCCAGCAGCCAAGAAGGGGTCGAGCAGTACTTC
CASSQEGVEQYF
>few|NA|TRBV12-3/TRBV12-4|TRBJ2-5
TGTGCCAGCAGTTCGTCGGCCACCACGGAGACCCAGTACTTC
CASSSSATTETQYF
>NA|TRBD1|TRBV5-1|TRBJ2-7
TGCGCCAGCAACGAGGGACAGGGAACTTCTTACTTC
CASNEGQGTSYF
>many|TRBD1|TRBV12-3/TRBV12-4|TRBJ2-5
TGTGCCAGCAGTACATACAGGGGGGAAGAGACCCAGTACTTC
CASSTYRGEETQYF
>NA|NA|TRBV29-1|TRBJ1-1
TGCAGCGTTTCTCGGCACGAGGGAACTGAAGCTTTCTTT
CSVSRHEGTEAFF
>once|NA|TRBV4-1|TRBJ2-7
TGCGCCAGCAGCCAAGGCGGACGCGAGAAGTACTTC
CASSQGGREKYF
>many|NA|TRBV12-3/TRBV12-4|TRBJ1-2
TGTGCCAGCAGTTTGTTAGGGGATGGCTACACCTTC
CASSLLGDGYTF
>NA|NA|TRBV12-3/TRBV12-4|TRBJ1-2
TGTGCCAGCAGTCAAACGGTGGCCTATGGCTACACCTTC
CASSQTVAYGYTF
>NA|NA|TRBV20-1|TRBJ2-7
TGCAGTGCTAGCTCAGGGCACGAGCAGTACTTC
CSASSGHEQYF
>many|NA|TRBV3-1|TRBJ1-1
TGTGCCAGCAGCCAATTGGAACGCACTGAAGCTTTCTTT
CASSQLERTEAFF
>few|TRBD1|TRBV20-1|TRBJ1-5
TGCAGAGAGGGTATGACAGGGGGAATGGTGAGCAATCAGCCCCAGCATTTT
CREGMTGGMVSNQPQHF
>few|NA|TRBV28|TRBJ2-5
TGTGCCAGCAGTCTCCTGGAGGGGATGTACCAAGAGACCCAGTACTTC
CASSLLEGMYQETQYF
>few|NA|TRBV7-9|TRBJ2-7
TGTGCCAGCAGCTTAGGGTCGAGCGAGCAGTACTTC
CASSLGSSEQYF
>NA|TRBD1|TRBV15|TRBJ2-5
TGTGCCACCAGCTTGGACAGGCAGGACATGGGTGGGACCCAGTACTTC
CATSLDRQDMGGTQYF
>many|NA|TRBV28|TRBJ1-1
TGTGCCAGCAGTTTAGGATCCCGGGCTTTCTTT
CASSLGSRAFF
>NA|NA|TRBV6-5|TRBJ2-7
TGTGCCAGCAGTTACTTAAGTACGCGTGGGGTTCCCTACGAGCAGTACTTC
CASSYLSTRGVPYEQYF
>NA|NA|TRBV10-3|TRBJ1-1
TGTGCCATCAGTGAGGACCTAACCAGTAACACTGAAGCTTTCTTT
CAISEDLTSNTEAFF
>NA|NA|TRBV30|TRBJ2-5
TGTGCCTGGAATACGGGGGAAGAGACCCAGTACTTC
CAWNTGEETQYF